This T cell receptor beta chain was documented in a study of blood T cells in healthy people across ages. Primed by a sample-barcoded 5' primer and a J-beta primer mix, a second PCR proceeded for about 7 to 12 cycles. TCRdb recomputed calls from the 5' RACE reads with MiXCR, one row per CDR3 protein. The table lists about a million distinct CDR3 sequences, 51% of them singletons. This clonotype was seen only once. What it binds is not known. Study results and limitations: CMV status of donors was not determined, possibly confounding expanded clonotype changes.

Germline-derived CDR1 and CDR2 are LNHNV and YYDKDF (reference sequence). Trimming removed 0 bases from V and 9 bases from J, with 12 bases in between. The CDR3 consists of 14 residues. This sequence was found in a woman in her sixties in good health. The V and J genes are TRBV15 and TRBJ2-1; D possibly corresponds to TRBD2 (5 bases). The material sequenced was blood. CDR3 nucleotide sequence: TGTGCCACCAGCAGAGAAAGGGCGGCGGGTGAGCAGTTCTTC. Translating gives CATSRERAAGEQFF.